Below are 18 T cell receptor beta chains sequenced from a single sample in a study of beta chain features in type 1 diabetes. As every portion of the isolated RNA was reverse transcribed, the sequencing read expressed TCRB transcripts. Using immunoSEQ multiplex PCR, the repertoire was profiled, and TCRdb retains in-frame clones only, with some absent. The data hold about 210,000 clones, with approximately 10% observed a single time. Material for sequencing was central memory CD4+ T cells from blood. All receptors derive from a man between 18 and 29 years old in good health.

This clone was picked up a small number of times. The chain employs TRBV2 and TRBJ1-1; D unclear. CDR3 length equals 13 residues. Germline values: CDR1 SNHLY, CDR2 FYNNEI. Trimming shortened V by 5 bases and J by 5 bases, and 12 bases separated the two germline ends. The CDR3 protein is CASSITASTEAFF. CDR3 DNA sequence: TGTGCCAGCAGTATTACCGCCTCAACTGAAGCTTTCTTT.

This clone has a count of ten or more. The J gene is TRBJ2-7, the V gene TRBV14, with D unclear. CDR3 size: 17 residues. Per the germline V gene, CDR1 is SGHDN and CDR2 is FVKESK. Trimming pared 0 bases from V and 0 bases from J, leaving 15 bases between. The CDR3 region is CASSQDLSPGYSYEQYF. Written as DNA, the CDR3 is TGTGCCAGCAGCCAAGATTTATCTCCCGGATACTCCTACGAGCAGTACTTC.

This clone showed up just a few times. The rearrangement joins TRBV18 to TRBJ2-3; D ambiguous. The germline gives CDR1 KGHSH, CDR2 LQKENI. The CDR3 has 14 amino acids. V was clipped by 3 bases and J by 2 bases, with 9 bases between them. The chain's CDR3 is CASSPTASTDTQYF. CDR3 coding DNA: TGTGCCAGCTCACCTACAGCCTCCACAGATACGCAGTATTTT.

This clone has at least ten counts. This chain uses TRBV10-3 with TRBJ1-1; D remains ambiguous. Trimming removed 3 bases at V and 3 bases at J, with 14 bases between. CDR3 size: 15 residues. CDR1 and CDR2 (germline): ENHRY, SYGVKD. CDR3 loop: CAISDSPNGDTEAFF. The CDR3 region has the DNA TGTGCCATCAGTGATAGCCCCAATGGGGACACTGAAGCTTTCTTT.

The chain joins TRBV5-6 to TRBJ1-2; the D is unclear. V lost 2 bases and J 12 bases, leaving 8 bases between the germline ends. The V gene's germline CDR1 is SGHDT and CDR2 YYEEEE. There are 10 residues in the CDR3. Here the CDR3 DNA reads TGTGCCAGCAGCTTAGGCGGTGACACCTTC. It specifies CASSLGGDTF.

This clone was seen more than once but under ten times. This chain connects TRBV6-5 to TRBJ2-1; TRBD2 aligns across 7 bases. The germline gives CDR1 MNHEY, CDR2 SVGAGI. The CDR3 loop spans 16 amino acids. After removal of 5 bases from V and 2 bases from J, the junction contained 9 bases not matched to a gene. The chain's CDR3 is CASSNFPGLTYNEQFF. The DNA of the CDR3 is TGTGCCAGCAGTAACTTTCCGGGACTAACCTACAATGAGCAGTTCTTC.

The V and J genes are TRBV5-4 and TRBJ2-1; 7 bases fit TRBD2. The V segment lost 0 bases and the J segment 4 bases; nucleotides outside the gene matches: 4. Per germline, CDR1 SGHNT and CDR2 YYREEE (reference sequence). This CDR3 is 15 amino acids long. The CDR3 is CASSLDAGAYNEQFF. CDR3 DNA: TGTGCCAGCAGCTTGGACGCGGGAGCATACAATGAGCAGTTCTTC.

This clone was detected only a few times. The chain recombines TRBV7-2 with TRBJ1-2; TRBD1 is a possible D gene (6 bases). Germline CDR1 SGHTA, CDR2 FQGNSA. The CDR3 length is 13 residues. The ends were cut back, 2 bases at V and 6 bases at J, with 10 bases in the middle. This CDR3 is CASSLQGYHGYTF. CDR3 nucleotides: TGTGCCAGCAGCTTACAGGGGTACCATGGCTACACCTTC.

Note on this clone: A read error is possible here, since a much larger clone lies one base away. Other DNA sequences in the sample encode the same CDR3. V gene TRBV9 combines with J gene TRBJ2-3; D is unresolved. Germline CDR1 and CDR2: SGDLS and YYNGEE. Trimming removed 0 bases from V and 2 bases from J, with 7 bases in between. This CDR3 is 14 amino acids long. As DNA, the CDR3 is TGTGCCAGCAGCGTAGACGTCTTCACAGATACGCAGTATTTT. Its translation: CASSVDVFTDTQYF.

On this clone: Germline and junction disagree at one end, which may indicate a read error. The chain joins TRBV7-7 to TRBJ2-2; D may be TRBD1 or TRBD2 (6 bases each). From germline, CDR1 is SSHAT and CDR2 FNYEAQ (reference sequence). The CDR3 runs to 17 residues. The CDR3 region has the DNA TGTGCTAGCAGCTTAGGAGGGGGTTCAGGACGAATCGGGGAGCTGTTTTTT. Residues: CASSLGGGSGRIGELFF.

For the CDR3, the DNA is TGCGCCAGCAGCTTGGAAGGGTTGAATGAGCAGTTCTTC. It codes for CASSLEGLNEQFF. This rearrangement joins TRBV5-1 to TRBJ2-1, with D hard to call. With 0 bases removed from V and 7 bases from J, the gap between germline ends came to 8 bases. The germline V gene has CDR1 SGHRS and CDR2 YFSETQ. The CDR3 runs 13 residues.

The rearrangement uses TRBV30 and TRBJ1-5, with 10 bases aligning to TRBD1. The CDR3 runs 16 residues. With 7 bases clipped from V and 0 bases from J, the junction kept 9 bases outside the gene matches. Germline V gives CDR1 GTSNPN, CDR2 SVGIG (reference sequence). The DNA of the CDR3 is TGTGCCTCCCGGGACAGGGGAGGATATAGCAATCAGCCCCAGCATTTT. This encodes CASRDRGGYSNQPQHF.

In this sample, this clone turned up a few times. The CDR3 DNA follows: TGTGCCAGCAGTTTCTTTCAGGGCCCTTACGAGCAGTACTTC. Translating gives CASSFFQGPYEQYF. The V and J genes are TRBV28 and TRBJ2-7; maybe TRBD1 (5 bases). The ends were cut back, 3 bases at V and 4 bases at J, with 13 bases in the middle. The CDR3 totals 14 residues. Germline loops: CDR1 MDHEN, CDR2 SYDVKM.

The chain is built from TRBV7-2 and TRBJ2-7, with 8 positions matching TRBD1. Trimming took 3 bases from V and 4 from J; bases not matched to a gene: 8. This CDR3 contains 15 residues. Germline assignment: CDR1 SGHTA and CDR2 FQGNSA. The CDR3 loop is CASSFGTGQEYEQYF. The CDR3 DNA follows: TGTGCCAGCAGCTTCGGGACAGGTCAAGAGTACGAGCAGTACTTC.

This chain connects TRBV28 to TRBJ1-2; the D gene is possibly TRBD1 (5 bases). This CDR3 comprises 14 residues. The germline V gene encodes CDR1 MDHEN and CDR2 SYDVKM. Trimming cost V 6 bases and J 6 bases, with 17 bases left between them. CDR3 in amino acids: CASSPFVAGHGYTF. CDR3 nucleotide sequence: TGTGCCAGCAGCCCGTTTGTTGCAGGGCATGGCTACACCTTC.

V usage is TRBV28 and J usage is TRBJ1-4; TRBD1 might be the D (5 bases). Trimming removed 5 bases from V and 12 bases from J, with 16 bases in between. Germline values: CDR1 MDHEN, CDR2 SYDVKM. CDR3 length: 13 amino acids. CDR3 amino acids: CASSEPRLGELFF. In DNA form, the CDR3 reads TGTGCCAGCAGTGAACCCCGGTTGGGGGAACTGTTTTTT.

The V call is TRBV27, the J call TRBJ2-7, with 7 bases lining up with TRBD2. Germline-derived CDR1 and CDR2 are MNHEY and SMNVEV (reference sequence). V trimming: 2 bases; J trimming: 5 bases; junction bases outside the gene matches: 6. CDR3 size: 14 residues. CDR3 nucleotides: TGTGCCAGCAGTTTAAGGCGGGAGTTCGACGAGCAGTACTTC. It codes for CASSLRREFDEQYF.

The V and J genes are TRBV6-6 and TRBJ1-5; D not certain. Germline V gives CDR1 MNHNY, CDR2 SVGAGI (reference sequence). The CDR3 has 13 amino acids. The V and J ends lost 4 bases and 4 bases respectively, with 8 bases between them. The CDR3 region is CASSFGRNQPQHF. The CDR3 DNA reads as TGTGCCAGCAGTTTCGGACGGAATCAGCCCCAGCATTTT.